The 14 T cell receptor beta chains presented below share a single source sample, sequenced in a study of cytomegalovirus exposure and HLA in healthy donors. The primer mix had 60 Vbeta and 13 Jbeta primers. TCRdb keeps only in-frame clones here, not all; method: immunoSEQ multiplex PCR. The table includes under 200,000 clones, just under 80% detected once. The sequencing sample was made of PBMCs. These receptors came from a man aged 25 to 45 in good health and CMV-seronegative.

This clone has only a few counts. This chain links TRBV5-5 with TRBJ1-3, with D maybe TRBD1 (6 bases). The CDR3 extends over 16 amino acids. The germline V gene has CDR1 SGHKS and CDR2 YYEKEE (reference sequence). Deletions cut 3 bases from V and 0 bases from J, with 13 bases between. CDR3 loop: CASSWRTADSGNTIYF. CDR3 coding DNA: TGTGCCAGCAGCTGGAGGACAGCCGACTCTGGAAACACCATATATTTT.

This chain connects TRBV5-1 to TRBJ2-2; the match to TRBD1 covers 8 bases. With 4 bases clipped from V and 4 bases from J, the junction kept 15 bases outside the gene matches. The CDR3 length is 18 residues. Germline V gives CDR1 SGHRS, CDR2 YFSETQ. The CDR3 spells CASSAGQGAIGRTGELFF. DNA of the CDR3: TGCGCCAGCAGCGCCGGGCAGGGGGCGATTGGTCGCACCGGGGAGCTGTTTTTT.

This clone was seen only a few times. J is TRBJ2-5 and V is TRBV4-2; 7 bases map to TRBD2. V was pared by 2 bases and J by 5 bases, with 5 bases of the junction left unmatched. Germline CDR1 and CDR2: LGHNA and YNFKEQ. This CDR3 has 14 residues. CDR3 bases: TGTGCCAGCAGCCAACTCTTCGGGGGGGAGACCCAGTACTTC. This encodes CASSQLFGGETQYF.

This clone was detected only a few times. V and J are TRBV4-3 and TRBJ2-3; tentatively, D is TRBD2 (5 bases). V lost 4 bases and J 9 bases, leaving 14 bases between the germline ends. This CDR3 comprises 13 residues. From germline, CDR1 is LGHNA and CDR2 YSLEER. As DNA, the CDR3 is TGCGCCAGCAGCCGGGAACTAGAGCCAACGCAGTATTTT. Protein sequence: CASSRELEPTQYF.

The chain uses TRBV7-3 and TRBJ2-2; 7 positions match TRBD1. The CDR3 extends over 14 amino acids. Germline V gene lookup returns CDR1 SGHTA and CDR2 FQGTGA. V was clipped by 5 bases and J by 4 bases; unmatched bases: 4. The chain's CDR3 is CASSPSGGTGELFF. CDR3 DNA sequence: TGTGCCAGCAGCCCCTCAGGGGGCACCGGGGAGCTGTTTTTT.

Comment on this clone: Mismatch with germline at one junction end may stem from a read error. This chain's CDR3 is CASSVANTKAFF. The CDR3 nucleotides read TGTGCCAGCAGCGTAGCTAACACTAAAGCTTTCTTT. The J gene is TRBJ1-1, the V gene TRBV9; no definite D call. The CDR3 contains 12 residues. Germline V gives CDR1 SGDLS, CDR2 YYNGEE.

V usage is TRBV30 and J usage is TRBJ1-3, with a possible D match to TRBD1 (6 bases). The CDR3 spans 13 residues. Germline CDR1 GTSNPN, CDR2 SVGIG (reference sequence). The V and J ends lost 5 bases and 2 bases respectively, with 10 bases between them. As DNA, the CDR3 is TGTGCCTGGGAACAGGGTCCTGGAAACACCATATATTTT. This gives the protein CAWEQGPGNTIYF.

J is TRBJ1-4 and V is TRBV28, with 7 bases that match TRBD1. The CDR3 spans 15 residues. Losses at the gene ends were 6 bases for V and 4 bases for J; bases not matched to a gene: 8. Germline V gene lookup returns CDR1 MDHEN and CDR2 SYDVKM. The CDR3 spells CASRLTGQHNEKLFF. CDR3 nucleotide sequence: TGTGCCAGCAGGCTAACGGGACAGCATAATGAAAAACTGTTTTTT.

The rearrangement joins TRBV5-6 to TRBJ2-5; D possibly corresponds to TRBD1 (6 bases). The end of the DNA is better explained by TRBJ2-7, so the J call may be wrong. The CDR3 is 14 amino acids. The germline CDR1 and CDR2 sequences are SGHDT and YYEEEE. The CDR3 loop is CASSTGHISYEQYF. As DNA, the CDR3 is TGTGCCAGCAGCACGGGACATATCTCCTACGAGCAGTACTTC.

The rearrangement uses TRBV27 and TRBJ2-4; tentative D call: TRBD2 (5 bases). The germline V and J ends were trimmed by 2 bases and 4 bases, with 15 bases remaining between them. The CDR3 loop spans 16 amino acids. CDR1 MNHEY and CDR2 SMNVEV come from the germline V gene (reference sequence). The CDR3 DNA sequence: TGTGCCAGCAGTTTAGCCGGGATCTATGGAAAAAACATTCAGTACTTC. This sequence encodes CASSLAGIYGKNIQYF.

CDR3 nucleotide sequence: TGTGCCAGCAGCGGCGGGTCCTACGAGCAGTACTTC. This codes for CASSGGSYEQYF. The V and J genes are TRBV9 and TRBJ2-7, with D possibly matching TRBD2 (5 bases). The germline CDR1 and CDR2 sequences are SGDLS and YYNGEE. The V end was cut by 3 bases, the J end by 1 base, with 5 bases between. This CDR3 comprises 12 residues.

This clone was observed a single time. J is TRBJ2-2 and V is TRBV15; 8 nucleotides match TRBD1. In germline, CDR1 is LNHNV, CDR2 YYDKDF (reference sequence). The CDR3 has 17 amino acids. V shed 1 base, J shed 0 bases, and the junction held 4 bases outside the gene matches. The CDR3 nucleotides read TGTGCCACCAGCAGAGGCGGACAGGGTACGAACACCGGGGAGCTGTTTTTT. It codes for CATSRGGQGTNTGELFF.

This rearrangement joins TRBV6-1 to TRBJ1-1; D gene unclear. The CDR3 has 14 amino acids. V was trimmed by 4 bases and J by 4 bases, leaving 13 bases between them. CDR1 MNHNS and CDR2 SASEGT come from the germline V gene. CDR3 bases: TGTGCCAGCAGTGGACTTAGTCTTAGCACTGAAGCTTTCTTT. This codes for CASSGLSLSTEAFF.

The chain couples TRBV7-9 to TRBJ2-3; D gene unclear. The CDR3 sequence is 12 residues long. The germline V gene has CDR1 SEHNR and CDR2 FQNEAQ (reference sequence). V dropped 5 bases and J dropped 6 bases, with 9 bases sitting between them. The CDR3 reads CASSPARDTQYF. CDR3 coding DNA: TGTGCCAGCAGCCCCGCGAGGGATACGCAGTATTTT.